Listed below are T cell receptor beta chains from one sample, sequenced in a study of cytomegalovirus exposure and HLA in healthy donors. Method: immunoSEQ multiplex PCR; TCRdb's copy keeps in-frame clones and lacks some. The data contain 95,000 to 150,000 clones, about 90% of them singletons. The sample was PBMCs. The receptors derive from a woman aged 18-29 years in good health and CMV-seronegative. CDR3s include the opening cysteine and the closing phenylalanine or tryptophan.

j_gene,v_gene,CDR3aa
TRBJ2-2,TRBV10-1,CASGDGTGELFF
TRBJ1-1,TRBV27,CASSLSRGGTEAFF
TRBJ1-6,TRBV6-5,CASSWGQGQTSPLHF
TRBJ1-1,TRBV15,CATSRGGGPTEAFF
TRBJ2-1,TRBV10-3,CAIRKGQGGDEQFF
TRBJ1-5,TRBV6-5,CASREGNQPQHF
TRBJ2-7,TRBV7-2,CASSEPSGSSLMYEQYF
TRBJ2-6,TRBV6-4,CASSDSGVAGANVLTF
TRBJ1-3,TRBV7-2,CASSSRTGLGNTIYF
TRBJ1-1,TRBV11-2,CASSPGQGRTEAFF
TRBJ1-1,TRBV2,CASSSDRVAEAFF
TRBJ1-1,TRBV30,CAWSDLPGGDTEAFF
TRBJ1-5,TRBV6-5,CASSYGGAGQPQHF
TRBJ2-3,TRBV18,CASSPRLARTDTQYF
TRBJ2-3,TRBV7-8,CASSIRSGRGTDTQYF
TRBJ1-2,TRBV6-1,CASGAGVGYTF
TRBJ1-5,TRBV5-5,CASRPGTGLTQPQHF
TRBJ1-4,TRBV7-2,CASSQWRTNEKLFF
TRBJ1-1,TRBV13,CASSLGEGSNTEAFF
TRBJ2-7,TRBV7-9,CASSFSVDEQYF
TRBJ1-2,TRBV7-2,CASSQGQGHYGYTF
TRBJ1-2,TRBV28,CASSLGSAGSYGYTF
TRBJ2-1,TRBV11-2,CASSYRTGVYNEQFF
TRBJ2-5,TRBV18,CASSPGREERTQYF
TRBJ1-1,TRBV27,CASSSPGANAEAFF
TRBJ1-2,TRBV7-8,CASSSWTEAYGYTF
TRBJ2-7,TRBV6-6,CASMTGAYEQYF
TRBJ1-1,TRBV9,CASSVEEGVDTEAFF
TRBJ1-5,TRBV5-4,CASSLATGGYSNQPQHF
TRBJ1-2,TRBV9,CASSVDDFDSLNYGYTF
TRBJ1-1,TRBV2,CASRMDRARTEAFF
TRBJ1-1,TRBV28,CASSLRLLALPGAFF